This T cell receptor beta chain was recovered during a study of HIV-infected patients and healthy controls. In the study overall: A modest, significant CD4 rise occurred in most of the 16 patients after three months of therapy. Whole-study findings and limits: CMV-associated CDR3s mostly grew nonsignificantly during therapy, while HIV-associated CDR3s declined significantly.

In this sample, this clonotype turned up many times. Its target is not known. cDNA was made from about 500 ng RNA using alpha and beta constant primers. Using multiplexing indices, alpha and beta chain libraries were generated apart by chain-specific third strand synthesis. The library had 12-nucleotide molecular identifiers formed by two random hexamers joined together. MiXCR, applied by TCRdb to the 5' RACE reads, yields one record per CDR3 protein. The sample includes about 9,600 distinct CDR3 sequences, roughly 5.2% seen only once; the top ten take roughly 15%. The repertoire came from unfractionated whole blood and reflected all unsorted peripheral T cells. The sequence derives from an adult with HIV infection. Sequencing used blood, obtained before antiretroviral therapy.

The chain's CDR3 is CASSLEPTSSYEQYF. The CDR3, as DNA: TGCGCCAGCAGCTTGGAACCCACTAGCTCCTACGAGCAGTACTTC. The chain links TRBV5-1 to TRBJ2-7; TRBD2 is a possible D gene (5 bases). Looked up from germline, CDR1 is SGHRS and CDR2 is YFSETQ. CDR3 length equals 15 residues. The V end lost 0 bases, the J end lost 0 bases, and 10 bases lay between the germline ends.